This T cell receptor (beta chain) was identified in a study of identical twins. Study observations and caveats: Models underestimated TCR alpha sharing (out-of-frame) in monozygotic twins. Weaker excess twin sharing was observed in beta out-of-frame sequences.

Comment on this clonotype: Its cognate antigen is unknown.

From the 5' RACE reads, TCRdb called clonotypes with MiXCR, one entry per CDR3 protein. The sample lists about 340,000 distinct CDR3 sequences; 10% to 15% were seen once. Deletions cut 6 bases from V and 2 bases from J, with 14 bases between. Germline loops: CDR1 MNHNS, CDR2 SASEGT. This CDR3 has 15 amino acids. The same data also contributed to another study, on yellow fever vaccine responses in identical twins.

The material sequenced was CD8+ T cells sorted from blood. This clonotype originated in a woman under 30 in good health. The chain recombines TRBV6-1 with TRBJ2-1; D gene unclear. The CDR3 spells CASSDGGPAYNEQFF. CDR3 sequence (DNA): TGTGCCAGCAGCGACGGCGGACCAGCCTACAATGAGCAGTTCTTC.